This T cell receptor beta chain came from a study of immune evolution from preneoplasia to lung adenocarcinoma (dated by TCRdb to about 2021). Looking at the study overall: No AAH lesions showed HLA loss of heterozygosity, compared with roughly 7% of AIS, 15% of MIA and 30% to 35% of ADC lesions. Resected precursor lesions (AAH, AIS, MIA) and invasive adenocarcinomas were compared against paired morphologically normal lung tissue. A total of more than 40 patients contributed TCR sequencing data. In total, the cohort included 50 or so patients with pulmonary nodules, all of whom underwent surgical resection. Sample size was based on specimen availability rather than a prior power calculation. According to the study, 105 samples were used for TCR sequencing. POLYSOLVER was used to infer Class I HLA alleles from exome data, while LOHHLA was used to detect allele-specific HLA loss. The immune data were combined with whole exome sequencing and methylation data from the same cohort of nodules. Immune contexture across lung adenocarcinoma precursors and invasive adenocarcinoma was profiled using immune gene expression, TCR sequencing and multiplex immunofluorescence. Overall results and qualifications from the work: Findings were based on association rather than direct causation; larger cohorts with long-term follow-up and longitudinal biopsies were deemed needed. Clonality was highest in normal lung, while later-stage lesions appeared to show lower clonality but higher T cell density and diversity. All patients were from Japan and China, so applicability to Western populations was uncertain. The highest top T cell clone frequencies were observed in normal lung, and a progressive decrease in top T cell clone frequencies appeared to occur from AAH through AIS, MIA and invasive adenocarcinoma. Compared with EGFR-mutant or double wild-type lesions, KRAS-mutant nodules had the highest T cell clonality.

The patients had resection in Japan or China between the mid-2010s and the late 2010s. Two lung cancer pathologists independently confirmed the histologic diagnosis of each case on H&E slides. Macro-dissection after pathologic assessment enriched premalignant or tumor cells for nucleic acid extraction. FFPE tissue was used for DNA isolation with the AllPrep DNA/RNA FFPE Kit. Worth noting for this clone: There is no known antigen for this receptor. No per-base quality is available; no much larger clone lies one base away.

Using the immunoSEQ hsTCRbeta Kit, TCR beta CDR3 regions were sequenced from DNA. The authors processed their data as follows. The ImmunoSEQ Analyzer was used to analyse the TCR sequencing data. T cell clonality was defined as 1 minus Pielou's evenness, calculated on productive rearrangements. T cell diversity was measured with the inverse Simpson index on productive templates. T cell density was TCR beta template counts normalized to usable DNA, estimated by amplifying and sequencing housekeeping genes. Two-sided Kruskal-Wallis tests were used to compare TCR metrics across histologic stages. What TCRdb holds here is the immuneACCESS table cut down to in-frame rearrangements. Part of the clones is not present; checked against another copy, under half of the missing clones reflect an unresolved V gene, and the others are unexplained. The D gene and trimming were derived from the DNA, and the V and J assignments and clone size from that table. The sample data list 9,000 to 10,000 clones, and about three quarters of these were observed just once. The top ten clonotypes cover 4% to 5% of the sample.

Source material: FFPE minimally invasive lung adenocarcinoma tissue. In the paper's terms, the cell subset or site label means: micro-invasive lung adenocarcinoma (MIA). This TCR was sampled from a person aged 65-85 years with lung adenocarcinoma. Some clones in this sample may be carry-over from other donors' samples.

The nucleotide sequence reads TGTGCCAGCAGTGAAGCGCCTGGAGGGGGAGGGCCCACAGATACGCAGTATTTT. It encodes CASSEAPGGGGPTDTQYF. The rearrangement combines TRBV6-1 with TRBJ2-3; D gene: possibly TRBD2, on 7 matching bases. The CDR3 spans 18 residues, from the cysteine through the phenylalanine. Solely the CDR3 DNA is kept, with 54 bases framed from the first base. CDR1 and CDR2, per the germline V gene, are MNHNS and SASEGT. Between the V and J ends, shortened by 0 bases and 2 bases respectively, the junction contains 18 bases.